What follows are 28 T cell receptor beta chains derived from one specimen sequenced in a study of blood T cell repertoires in COVID-19. Sequencing was performed with immunoSEQ multiplex PCR; in TCRdb, only in-frame clones are kept and a portion is missing. The table records 120,000 to 150,000 clones, roughly 80% of them present only once. Sequences were obtained from peripheral blood. These TCRs come from a human donor with acute or convalescent COVID-19. The donor label of this sample is uncertain.

The V gene is TRBV10-3, the J gene TRBJ2-1, with no clear D. The CDR3 is 13 amino acids. The V gene lost 6 bases and the J gene lost 7 bases, with 13 bases spanning the gap. Germline V lookup: CDR1 ENHRY, CDR2 SYGVKD. For the CDR3, the DNA is TGTGCCATCAGAAGTCTGAGAGAGAATGAGCAGTTCTTC. This encodes CAIRSLRENEQFF.

As to this clone: The sample carries other DNA sequences with the same CDR3. The V gene is TRBV29-1, the J gene TRBJ1-1, with 10 bases aligning to TRBD1. Germline loops: CDR1 SQVTM, CDR2 ANQGSEA. Trimming removed 6 bases from V and 3 bases from J; junction bases left unmatched: 1. There are 12 residues in the CDR3. Here the CDR3 reads CSVGQGDTEAFF. CDR3 DNA: TGCAGCGTAGGACAGGGGGACACTGAAGCTTTCTTT. The entire variable domain, with the rest obtained from reference TRBV29-1 and TRBJ1-1, is as follows: SAVISQKPSRDICQRGTSLTIQCQVDSQVTMMFWYRQQPGQSLTLIATANQGSEATYESGFVIDKFPISRPNLTFSTLTVSNMSPEDSSIYLCSVGQGDTEAFFGQGTRLTVV.

The chain recombines TRBV4-1 with TRBJ2-5, with 8 bases fitting TRBD2. The CDR3 consists of 14 residues. Germline CDR1 and CDR2: MGHRA and YSYEKL. Unmatched junction bases numbered 5, after V lost 3 bases and J lost 5 bases. The CDR3 DNA reads as TGCGCCAGCAGCCATACTAGCGGATGGGAGACCCAGTACTTC. As protein: CASSHTSGWETQYF.

This clone was seen only a few times. The chain combines TRBV5-1 with TRBJ1-1; 10 positions agree with TRBD1. The CDR3 is made up of 16 amino acids. Germline assignment: CDR1 SGHRS and CDR2 YFSETQ. J lost 2 bases, V lost 7 bases, and 11 bases had no gene match. The CDR3 here is CASSLGTGVLNTEAFF. Written as DNA, the CDR3 is TGCGCCAGCTCCCTAGGGACAGGGGTTCTTAACACTGAAGCTTTCTTT.

This chain links TRBV6-1 with TRBJ1-1; D is uncertain. This CDR3 spans 14 amino acids. Trimming took 2 bases from V and 5 from J, leaving 12 bases between them. Germline CDR1 reads MNHNS; CDR2 reads SASEGT. CDR3 in amino acids: CASSEYTVGTEAFF. In DNA form, the CDR3 reads TGTGCCAGCAGTGAATACACAGTTGGGACTGAAGCTTTCTTT.

The rearrangement uses TRBV4-1 and TRBJ1-2, with D tentatively TRBD1 (6 bases). The CDR3 runs 14 residues. The V and J ends lost 1 base and 8 bases respectively, with 14 bases between them. Germline-derived CDR1 and CDR2 are MGHRA and YSYEKL. CDR3 nucleotide sequence: TGCGCCAGCAGCCAAGTTGGGGGCGGAATCGGCTACACCTTC. Translating gives CASSQVGGGIGYTF.

The V and J genes are TRBV15 and TRBJ2-6; 7 nucleotides agree with TRBD1. Germline V gene lookup returns CDR1 LNHNV and CDR2 YYDKDF (reference sequence). The CDR3 runs to 19 residues. V shed 6 bases, J shed 0 bases, and the junction held 14 bases outside the gene matches. Written as DNA, the CDR3 is TGTGCCACCAGTCCCATACCGGGACAGCCCTACTCTGGGGCCAACGTCCTGACTTTC. Protein product: CATSPIPGQPYSGANVLTF. The variable domain in full, with the rest retrieved from reference TRBV15 and TRBJ2-6, is DAMVIQNPRYQVTQFGKPVTLSCSQTLNHNVMYWYQQKSSQAPKLLFHYYDKDFNNEADTPDNFQSRRPNTSFCFLDIRSPGLGDTAMYLCATSPIPGQPYSGANVLTFGAGSRLTVL.

The chain links TRBV5-1 to TRBJ1-1; no reliable D call. The V end was cut by 1 base, the J end by 3 bases, with 7 bases between. Per germline, CDR1 SGHRS and CDR2 YFSETQ. CDR3 size: 13 residues. The CDR3 region is CASSLTADTEAFF. CDR3 nucleotide sequence: TGCGCCAGCAGCTTGACGGCGGACACTGAAGCTTTCTTT.

The chain is built from TRBV19 and TRBJ1-3; unclear D gene. CDR1 and CDR2 from the germline V gene are LNHDA and SQIVND (reference sequence). The CDR3 covers 16 residues. The ends were cut back, 3 bases at V and 0 bases at J, with 12 bases in the middle. CDR3 sequence (DNA): TGTGCCAGTAGTATTCCCCAGGCCTTCTCTGGAAACACCATATATTTT. Residues: CASSIPQAFSGNTIYF.

The chain has TRBV6-5 and TRBJ1-1; D call uncertain. The CDR3 has 13 amino acids. V lost 8 bases, J lost 0 bases, and 10 bases lay in between. Germline assignment: CDR1 MNHEY and CDR2 SVGAGI. The DNA for the CDR3 is TGTGCCAGCTTGGGCAGCCTGAACACTGAAGCTTTCTTT. Translated, it gives CASLGSLNTEAFF.

The gene calls are TRBV7-8 and TRBJ2-7; D is undetermined. With 1 base removed from V and 3 bases from J, the gap between germline ends came to 7 bases. The CDR3 is made up of 13 amino acids. Germline V gene data show CDR1 as SGHVS and CDR2 as FQNEAQ. The CDR3 sequence: CASSLGGFYEQYV. The DNA for the CDR3 is TGTGCCAGCAGCTTAGGCGGCTTCTACGAGCAGTACGTC.

This chain uses TRBV29-1 with TRBJ1-1; unclear D gene. Per germline, CDR1 SQVTM and CDR2 ANQGSEA. The V end lost 1 base, the J end lost 0 bases, and 6 bases lay between the germline ends. This CDR3 is built from 13 residues. CDR3 in amino acids: CSVEGPVNTEAFF. CDR3 nucleotides: TGCAGCGTTGAAGGGCCTGTGAACACTGAAGCTTTCTTT.

This chain links TRBV7-9 with TRBJ1-2; D not resolved. Germline CDR1 SEHNR, CDR2 FQNEAQ (reference sequence). Trimming removed 7 bases at V and 8 bases at J, with 17 bases between. This CDR3 region has 13 residues. CDR3 in amino acids: CASTREGQSGYTF. CDR3 nucleotide sequence: TGTGCCAGCACCAGAGAGGGTCAATCGGGCTACACCTTC.

The V and J genes are TRBV5-1 and TRBJ2-7; tentative D call: TRBD1 (6 bases). CDR3 length: 13 residues. V was shortened by 4 bases and J by 5 bases, with 13 bases between the two germline ends. CDR1 is SGHRS, CDR2 YFSETQ, per germline. The CDR3 is CASSLQGIDEQYV. The CDR3 DNA follows: TGCGCCAGCAGCCTACAGGGAATCGACGAGCAGTACGTC.

The rearrangement uses TRBV28 and TRBJ1-6, with TRBD1 matching 7 bases. J lost 9 bases, V lost 4 bases, and 9 bases had no gene match. The germline gives CDR1 MDHEN, CDR2 SYDVKM. The CDR3 length is 15 residues. CDR3 nucleotides: TGTGCCAGCAGTTGGCTCGTGGGGACAGCTTCACCCCTCCACTTT. It yields the protein CASSWLVGTASPLHF.

The gene calls are TRBV3-1 (or the pseudogene TRBV3-2) and TRBJ2-7; 9 nucleotides match TRBD2. Germline V gene sequence: CDR1 LGHDT, CDR2 YNNKEL (reference sequence). V gave up 4 bases and J gave up 0 bases; unmatched junction bases: 16. This CDR3 region has 19 residues. CDR3 amino acids: CASSPNLGVAGVFSYEQYF. CDR3 nucleotides: TGTGCCAGCAGCCCCAACCTGGGGGTAGCGGGGGTATTCTCCTACGAGCAGTACTTC.

The chain combines TRBV7-9 with TRBJ2-1; 11 bases map to TRBD1. There are 15 residues in the CDR3. V dropped 5 bases and J dropped 8; count of bases not matched to a gene: 8. The germline CDR1 and CDR2 sequences are SEHNR and FQNEAQ (reference sequence). The CDR3 spells CASSPRTGGKDEQFF. DNA of the CDR3: TGTGCCAGCAGCCCTAGGACAGGGGGCAAGGATGAGCAGTTCTTC.

The chain employs TRBV2 and TRBJ2-7, with a weak D call TRBD1 (6 bases). The V gene lost 8 bases and the J gene lost 2 bases, with 16 bases spanning the gap. The CDR3 totals 14 residues. Germline values: CDR1 SNHLY, CDR2 FYNNEI. CDR3 coding DNA: TGTGCCAGCGGACACCCGGGACACACCTACGAGCAGTACTTC. As protein: CASGHPGHTYEQYF.

The chain combines TRBV2 with TRBJ1-2; possibly TRBD1 for D (6 bases). The CDR3 is made up of 14 amino acids. The ends were cut back, 5 bases at V and 6 bases at J, with 16 bases in the middle. Germline assignment: CDR1 SNHLY and CDR2 FYNNEI. CDR3 nucleotide sequence: TGTGCCAGCAGTTACGCCAGGGGAGAGGATGGCTACACCTTC. It yields the protein CASSYARGEDGYTF.

This sequence joins TRBV10-2 and TRBJ2-2; 9 bases agree with TRBD1. V shed 6 bases, J shed 1 base, and the junction held 3 bases outside the gene matches. The germline V gene encodes CDR1 WSHSY and CDR2 SAAADI. This CDR3 is 15 amino acids long. CDR3 region: CASRSDRGNTGELFF. CDR3 sequence (DNA): TGCGCCAGCAGGTCGGACAGGGGGAACACCGGGGAGCTGTTTTTT.

The count of this clone is one. The genes are TRBV7-9 and TRBJ2-1, with a possible D match to TRBD2 (5 bases). V shed 4 bases and J shed 7 bases, with 20 bases lying between them. The CDR3 totals 16 residues. CDR1 and CDR2 (germline): SEHNR, FQNEAQ (reference sequence). CDR3 sequence reads: CASSSPSSALRNEQFF. CDR3 in DNA: TGTGCCAGCAGCTCCCCGAGTAGCGCCTTGAGGAATGAGCAGTTCTTC.

V is TRBV2 and J is TRBJ2-7; TRBD1 matches at 11 bases. V gave up 3 bases and J gave up 11 bases; unmatched junction bases: 6. This CDR3 is built from 13 residues. Germline-derived CDR1 and CDR2 are SNHLY and FYNNEI. The chain's CDR3 is CASSEGQGGRKYF. For the CDR3, the DNA is TGTGCCAGCAGTGAGGGACAGGGGGGAAGGAAGTACTTC.

The chain joins TRBV5-1 to TRBJ1-3; 8 bases align to TRBD1. This CDR3 region has 14 residues. V gave up 2 bases and J gave up 6 bases; unmatched junction bases: 4. Germline CDR1 SGHRS, CDR2 YFSETQ. CDR3 protein: CASSFTGGENTIYF. CDR3 sequence (DNA): TGCGCCAGCAGCTTTACAGGGGGGGAAAACACCATATATTTT.

The genes are TRBV19 and TRBJ1-2, with D perhaps TRBD1 (5 bases). Germline V gene data show CDR1 as LNHDA and CDR2 as SQIVND (reference sequence). There are 14 residues in the CDR3. The germline V and J ends were trimmed by 5 bases and 2 bases, with 12 bases remaining between them. The CDR3 coding sequence is TGTGCCAGTAGTCCGGTTTCAGGGAACTATGGCTACACCTTC. Protein sequence: CASSPVSGNYGYTF.

This clone was seen just once. The chain uses TRBV5-1 and TRBJ2-6, with a possible D match to TRBD1 (6 bases). Trimming pared 4 bases from V and 4 bases from J, leaving 12 bases between. Per germline, CDR1 SGHRS and CDR2 YFSETQ. This CDR3 contains 15 residues. The CDR3 sequence is CASSLTGTGANVLTF. CDR3 DNA: TGCGCCAGCAGCCTTACAGGGACCGGGGCCAACGTCCTGACTTTC.

The V call is TRBV5-1, the J call TRBJ2-1, with D possibly being TRBD1 (6 bases). The germline CDR1 and CDR2 sequences are SGHRS and YFSETQ. The CDR3 is 16 residues long. V lost 4 bases and J 0 bases, leaving 14 bases between the germline ends. The CDR3 spells CASSPGQHSSYNEQFF. The CDR3, as DNA: TGCGCCAGCAGCCCTGGACAGCACAGCTCCTACAATGAGCAGTTCTTC.

The chain recombines TRBV5-4 with TRBJ1-1; D is unresolved. V dropped 5 bases and J dropped 6 bases, with 20 bases sitting between them. This CDR3 has 15 residues. Germline values: CDR1 SGHNT, CDR2 YYREEE (reference sequence). The CDR3 DNA sequence: TGTGCCAGCAGTTTCCGGGGAGGACCGGCCCCTGAAGCTTTCTTT. Translating gives CASSFRGGPAPEAFF.

This chain connects TRBV18 to TRBJ1-2; D is possibly TRBD1 (6 bases). There are 14 residues in the CDR3. The germline gives CDR1 KGHSH, CDR2 LQKENI. Trimming left V 4 bases short and J 8 bases short, with 17 bases between. CDR3 loop: CASSRDRNLEGYTF. The CDR3 nucleotides read TGTGCCAGCTCACGAGACAGGAATTTGGAAGGCTACACCTTC.